This T cell receptor beta chain was profiled in a study of cytomegalovirus exposure and HLA in healthy donors. Study-level information: An early data release held approximately 85 million unique TCRs from HLA-typed donors. Regarding the study as a whole: Apart from CMV serostatus, no immune exposure information was available.

Regarding this clone: Its antigen is still unknown.

PCR amplification relied on 60 Vbeta primers (plus 13 Jbeta primers). Here immunoSEQ multiplex PCR was the method, and the copy in TCRdb shows in-frame clones only, minus some. The sample comprises 140,000 to 150,000 clones, around three quarters of which are singletons, and less than 8% rests with the top ten. CDR1 is SGHTA and CDR2 is FQGTGA in the germline V gene. Trimming removed 5 bases from V and 0 bases from J, with 10 bases in between. The CDR3 is made up of 14 amino acids. V and J are TRBV7-3 and TRBJ1-1, with D perhaps TRBD1 (6 bases). Sequenced input: PBMCs. The clonotype was recovered from a woman in her forties in good health and CMV-seropositive. The CDR3 DNA reads TGTGCCAGCAGCCCACAGGGAGTGAACACTGAAGCTTTCTTT. It specifies CASSPQGVNTEAFF.